This entry features one T cell receptor beta chain sequence. This CDR3 spans 14 amino acids. The V and J ends lost 2 bases and 2 bases respectively, with 10 bases between them. Germline CDR1 and CDR2: MNHEY and SMNVEV (reference sequence). The data were obtained in a study of T cell responses to AZD1222 COVID-19 vaccine. Here immunoSEQ multiplex PCR was the method, and the copy in TCRdb shows in-frame clones only, minus some. Of around 88,000 clones listed, approximately 86% are singletons. The source of this sequence is an adult in good health. The chain uses TRBV27 and TRBJ2-7, with a possible D match to TRBD1 (6 bases). Specimen: peripheral blood, collected on day 0 of AZD1222 vaccination. CDR3 sequence reads: CASSLRTDAYEQYF. The CDR3 DNA is TGTGCCAGCAGTTTAAGGACAGACGCCTACGAGCAGTACTTC.